The clone carrying this T cell receptor beta chain appeared a single time. Its antigen is undetermined. This specimen belongs to a study of beta chain features in type 1 diabetes. Findings and caveats of the study: In all four CD4+ subsets, TCRB CDR3 length was significantly, moderately reduced in type 1 diabetes. Across patients, naive, central memory and Treg TCRB repertoires exhibited apparently greater similarity than was observed across healthy donors. The cDNA sequencing approach could over-represent high-TCR-expressing cells.

V lost 2 bases, J lost 3 bases, and 13 bases lay in between. Germline loops: CDR1 MNHNY, CDR2 SVGAGI (reference sequence). The CDR3 has 15 amino acids. All of the isolated RNA was reverse transcribed, so expressed TCRB transcripts were sequenced. Libraries were prepared by immunoSEQ multiplex PCR; TCRdb keeps only in-frame clonotypes and omits some of them. The profile shows tens of thousands of clones, 50% to 55% of them singletons. The rearrangement joins TRBV6-6 to TRBJ1-2, with unresolved D. What was sequenced was Tregs from blood. The sequence was collected from a woman aged 35 to 49 with type 1 diabetes. CDR3 DNA: TGTGCCAGCAGTTACGGGCGGGGTACATACTATGGCTACACCTTC. Translation: CASSYGRGTYYGYTF.